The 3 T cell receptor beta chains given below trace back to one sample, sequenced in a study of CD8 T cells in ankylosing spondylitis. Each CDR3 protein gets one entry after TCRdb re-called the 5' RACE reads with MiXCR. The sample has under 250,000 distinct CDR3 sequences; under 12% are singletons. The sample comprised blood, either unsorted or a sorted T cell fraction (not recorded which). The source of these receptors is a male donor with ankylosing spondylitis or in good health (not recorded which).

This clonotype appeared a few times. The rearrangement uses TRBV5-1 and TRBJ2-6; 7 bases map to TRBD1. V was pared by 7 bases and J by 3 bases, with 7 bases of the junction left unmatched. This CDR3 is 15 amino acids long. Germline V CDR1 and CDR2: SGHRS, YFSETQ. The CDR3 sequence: CASSEGAGGANVLTF. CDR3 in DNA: TGCGCCAGCTCTGAGGGGGCTGGTGGGGCCAACGTCCTGACTTTC. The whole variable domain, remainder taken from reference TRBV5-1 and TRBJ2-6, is KAGVTQTPRYLIKTRGQQVTLSCSPISGHRSVSWYQQTPGQGLQFLFEYFSETQRNKGNFPGRFSGRQFSNSRSEMNVSTLELGDSALYLCASSEGAGGANVLTFGAGSRLTVL.

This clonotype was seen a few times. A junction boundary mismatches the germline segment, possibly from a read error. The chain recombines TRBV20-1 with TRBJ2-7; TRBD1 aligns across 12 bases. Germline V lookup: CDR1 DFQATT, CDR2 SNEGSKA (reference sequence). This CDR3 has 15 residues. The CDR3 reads CSAIAFGDRGRGGAF. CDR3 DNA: TGCAGTGCTATAGCTTTCGGGGACAGGGGGCGAGGTGGGGCATTC.

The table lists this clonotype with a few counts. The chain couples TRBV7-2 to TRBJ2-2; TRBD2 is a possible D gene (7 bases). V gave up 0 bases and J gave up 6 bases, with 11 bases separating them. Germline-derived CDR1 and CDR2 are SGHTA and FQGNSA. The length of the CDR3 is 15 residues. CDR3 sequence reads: CASSLARGRSGELFF. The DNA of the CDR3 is TGTGCCAGCAGCTTAGCGCGGGGGCGCTCCGGGGAGCTGTTTTTT.